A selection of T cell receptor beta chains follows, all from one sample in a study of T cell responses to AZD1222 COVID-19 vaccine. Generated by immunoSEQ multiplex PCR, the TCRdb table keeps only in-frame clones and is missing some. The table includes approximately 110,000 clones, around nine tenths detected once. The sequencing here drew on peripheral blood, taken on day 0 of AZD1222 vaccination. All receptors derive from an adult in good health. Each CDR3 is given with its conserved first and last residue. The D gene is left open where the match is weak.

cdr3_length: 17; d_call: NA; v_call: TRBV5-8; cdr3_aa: CASSLLAGAISYNEQFF
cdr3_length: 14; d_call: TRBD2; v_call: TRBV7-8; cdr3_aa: CASGIAGAQETQYF
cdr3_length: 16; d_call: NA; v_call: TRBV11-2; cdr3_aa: CASSLGPPGVPYEQYF
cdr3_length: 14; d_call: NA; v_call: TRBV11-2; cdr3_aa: CASSLSTRGTEAFF
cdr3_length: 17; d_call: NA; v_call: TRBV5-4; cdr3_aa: CASSSIPSVRAAGELFF
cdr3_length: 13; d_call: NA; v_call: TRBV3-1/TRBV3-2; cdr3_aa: CASSRGATGELFF
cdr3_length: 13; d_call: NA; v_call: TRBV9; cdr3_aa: CASGLSRTDTQYF
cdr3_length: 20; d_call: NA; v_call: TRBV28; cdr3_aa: CASSLSVRGTTQGYNTEAFF
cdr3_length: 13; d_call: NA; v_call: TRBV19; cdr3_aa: CASSPARGTEAFF
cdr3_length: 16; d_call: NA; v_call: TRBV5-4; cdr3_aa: CASSKLLGPTNYGYTF
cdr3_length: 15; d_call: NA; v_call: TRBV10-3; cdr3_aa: CAISESQGAAVGYTF
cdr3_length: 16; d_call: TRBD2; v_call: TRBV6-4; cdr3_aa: CASSDSTSGGADTQYF
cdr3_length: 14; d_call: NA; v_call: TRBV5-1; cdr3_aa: CASSLGQFTYEQYF
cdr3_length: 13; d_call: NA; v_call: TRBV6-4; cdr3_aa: CASSEQENTEAFF
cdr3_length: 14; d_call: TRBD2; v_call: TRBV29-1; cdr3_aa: CSVPTSGGAGEQYF
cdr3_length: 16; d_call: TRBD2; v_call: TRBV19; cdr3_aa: CASSIRLAGSYNEQFF
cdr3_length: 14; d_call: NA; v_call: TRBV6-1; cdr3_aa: CASSDDRTNEKLFF
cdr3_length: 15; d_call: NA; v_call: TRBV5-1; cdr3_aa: CASSLAGAGGNEQFF
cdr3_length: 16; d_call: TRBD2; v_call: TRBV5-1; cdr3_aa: CASSSSGGAVSDTQYF
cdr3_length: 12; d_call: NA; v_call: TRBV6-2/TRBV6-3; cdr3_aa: CASSYSRREQFF
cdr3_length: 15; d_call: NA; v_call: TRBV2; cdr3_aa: CASSESLAMNTEAFF
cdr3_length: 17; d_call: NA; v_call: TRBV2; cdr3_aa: CASTKGAPSHSGNTIYF
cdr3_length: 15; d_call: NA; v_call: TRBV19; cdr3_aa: CASSILTGPSYEQYF
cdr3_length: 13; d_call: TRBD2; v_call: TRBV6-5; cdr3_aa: CASRSGGEETQYF
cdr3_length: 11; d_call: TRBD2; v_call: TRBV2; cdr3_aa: CASQGRDEQYF
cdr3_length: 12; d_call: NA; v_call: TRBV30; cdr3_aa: CAWNPGSSPLHF
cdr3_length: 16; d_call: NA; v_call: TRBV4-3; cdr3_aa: CASSQSTRGQNYGYTF
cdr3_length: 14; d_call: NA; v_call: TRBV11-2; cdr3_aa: CASSLNNFSYEQYF
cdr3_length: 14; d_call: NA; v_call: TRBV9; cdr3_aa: CASSVDAFRSPLHF
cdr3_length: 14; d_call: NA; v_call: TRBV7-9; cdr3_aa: CASTEETYNSPLHF
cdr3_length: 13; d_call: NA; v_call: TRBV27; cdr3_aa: CASRGENAYEQYF
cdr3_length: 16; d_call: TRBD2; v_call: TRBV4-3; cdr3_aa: CASSQEYPVTSNEQYF
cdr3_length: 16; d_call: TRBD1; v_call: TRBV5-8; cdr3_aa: CASSRSTGWSSYEQYF
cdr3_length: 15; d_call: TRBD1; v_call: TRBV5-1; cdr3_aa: CASSLAGQGYSPLHF
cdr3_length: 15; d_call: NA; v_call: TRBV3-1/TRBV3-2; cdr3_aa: CASTRLGGRNTEAFF
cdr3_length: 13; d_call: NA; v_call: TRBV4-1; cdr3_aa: CASTPVGGDEQYF
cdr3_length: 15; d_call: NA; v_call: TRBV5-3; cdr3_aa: CARSLFWRGRNTQYF
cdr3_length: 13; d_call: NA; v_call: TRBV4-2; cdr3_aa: CASSPGRDTEAFF
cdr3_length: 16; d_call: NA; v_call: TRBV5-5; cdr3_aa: CASSLGQRLTNEKLFF
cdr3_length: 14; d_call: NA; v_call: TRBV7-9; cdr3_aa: CASSWGSGSYEQYF
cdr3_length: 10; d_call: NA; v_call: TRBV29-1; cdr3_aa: CSVLNEKLFF
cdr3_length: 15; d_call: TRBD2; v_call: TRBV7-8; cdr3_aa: CASSLGTSGVYEQYF
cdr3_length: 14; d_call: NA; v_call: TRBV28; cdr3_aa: CASSFSLGGEKLFF
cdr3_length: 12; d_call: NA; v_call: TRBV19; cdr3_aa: CASSIDRHEQYF
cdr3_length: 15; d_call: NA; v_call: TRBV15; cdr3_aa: CATSRDIAETYEQYF
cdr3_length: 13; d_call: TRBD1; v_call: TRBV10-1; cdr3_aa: CASSGTVYGEQFF
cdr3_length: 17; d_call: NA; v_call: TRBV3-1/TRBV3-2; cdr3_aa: CASSQLARGAIADTQYF
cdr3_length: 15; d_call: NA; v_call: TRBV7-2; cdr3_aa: CASSLEGRGNQPQHF
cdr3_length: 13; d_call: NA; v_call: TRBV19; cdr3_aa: CASSIWAPEQLFF
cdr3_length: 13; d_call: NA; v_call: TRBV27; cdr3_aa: CASSPRAGIEAFF
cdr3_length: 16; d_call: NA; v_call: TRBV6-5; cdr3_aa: CASSYSTRVLQETQYF
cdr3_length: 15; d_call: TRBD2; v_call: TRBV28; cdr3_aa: CASVGGGSGANVLTF
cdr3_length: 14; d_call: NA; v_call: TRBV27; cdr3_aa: CASSFLSLRDEQYF